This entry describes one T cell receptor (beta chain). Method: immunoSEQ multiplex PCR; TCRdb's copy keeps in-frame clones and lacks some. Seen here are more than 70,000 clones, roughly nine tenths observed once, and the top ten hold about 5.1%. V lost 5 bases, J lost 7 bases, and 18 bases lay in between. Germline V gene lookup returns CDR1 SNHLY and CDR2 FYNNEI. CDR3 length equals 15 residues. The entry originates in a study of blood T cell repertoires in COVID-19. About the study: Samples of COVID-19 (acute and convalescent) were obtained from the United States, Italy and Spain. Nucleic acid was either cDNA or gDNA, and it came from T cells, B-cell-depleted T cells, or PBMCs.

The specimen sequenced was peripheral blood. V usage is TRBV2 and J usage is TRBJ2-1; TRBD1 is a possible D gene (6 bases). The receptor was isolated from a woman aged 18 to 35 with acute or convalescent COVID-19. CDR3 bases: TGTGCCAGCAGTAACGAGGGACATCCCGGGAATGAGCAGTTCTTC. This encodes CASSNEGHPGNEQFF.